Detailed here is one TCR beta chain. V lost 4 bases and J lost 2; bases outside the gene matches: 7. CDR1 SGHTA and CDR2 FQGNSA come from the germline V gene. The CDR3 has 18 amino acids. Data came from immunoSEQ multiplex PCR; TCRdb stores just in-frame clones and leaves some out. The profile shows roughly 300,000 clones, roughly nine tenths of them singletons. This record comes from a study of blood T cell repertoires in COVID-19. Two negative PCRs, clearance, or symptom resolution characterized the recovered Cohort 3 donors. The chain uses TRBV7-2 and TRBJ2-3; 15 nucleotides agree with TRBD2. The sample comprised PBMCs or T cells enriched from blood (not recorded which). This sequence originates from a woman aged 25 to 39 who had recovered from COVID-19. CDR3 in DNA: TGTGCCAGCAGCTCGGGACTAGCGGGGGGATTAGCCACAGATACGCAGTATTTT. Residues: CASSSGLAGGLATDTQYF.